Detailed here is one TCR beta chain. Its antigen is still unknown. These data belong to a study of monozygotic twins with inflammatory bowel disease. Overall study findings and caveats: Telling apart the different T cell subtypes was not possible. Healthy co-twins, by inverse Simpson, had higher TCRbeta diversity than their siblings with IBD.

TCRdb processed the 5' RACE reads again and assigns one entry to each CDR3 protein, with no DNA. Its listing shows roughly 330,000 distinct CDR3 sequences. Specimen: blood. This clonotype originated in a human donor with ulcerative colitis or Crohn's disease, or a healthy co-twin of an affected twin (not recorded which).

CDR3 sequence reads: CSAGQASGGTAFF. This chain uses TRBV20-1 with TRBJ1-1. This CDR3 comprises 13 residues. Per germline, CDR1 DFQATT and CDR2 SNEGSKA (reference sequence).